Described below is a single T cell receptor beta chain sequence and its context. The antigen is unknown. Based on CD45RO/CCR7/CD25/CD127/CD95/CD27, CD4+ regulatory, stem cell-like memory, naive and central memory cells were sorted. This sample is part of a study of beta chain features in type 1 diabetes. Study findings and constraints: In comparison with healthy donors, patients had naive, central memory and Treg TCRB repertoires that appeared more similar. Across all four CD4+ subsets, people with type 1 diabetes showed modestly shorter TCRB CDR3s. Type 1 diabetes patients had fewer VDJ junction insertions and more deletions.

Isolated RNA was reverse transcribed in full, so expressed TCRB transcripts were sequenced. Assay: immunoSEQ multiplex PCR; the TCRdb copy retains only in-frame clones and omits some. The sample includes a few hundred thousand clones, less than 15% of them seen just once. Per germline, CDR1 SQVTM and CDR2 ANQGSEA. V lost 3 bases and J 7 bases, leaving 12 bases between the germline ends. This CDR3 comprises 12 residues. This clonotype was obtained from a woman aged 18-29 years with type 1 diabetes. Material for sequencing was naive CD4+ T cells from blood. J is TRBJ2-5 and V is TRBV29-1; no clear D. In DNA form, the CDR3 reads TGCAGCGTTGACGTCCTAGGCGGGACCCAGTACTTC. The encoded protein is CSVDVLGGTQYF.